Listed here is a single T cell receptor beta chain. Its antigen is currently not known. No qualities accompany the bases; no much larger clone lies one base away. The cohort comprised approximately 700 healthy bone marrow donors. At the time of sampling, every cohort member was nominally healthy, though immune exposures that went unrecorded were likely present. The donor was CMV seronegative and was included in the group of 352 seronegative cohort members. A peripheral blood sample was provided by each donor, and peripheral blood mononuclear cells were used for TCR beta sequencing. Genomic DNA was extracted from the blood cell samples with the Qiagen DNeasy Blood Extraction Kit. The CDR3 sequence holds 17 residues, the cysteine and phenylalanine included. Only CDR3 DNA is held: 51 bases, read in frame from base 1. As encoded in the germline V gene, CDR1 is SGHVS while CDR2 is FQNEAQ. A distance of 19 bases separates the germline ends of V and J, which lose 1 base and 6 bases respectively.

The library was made by the immunoSEQ multiplex PCR assay. For the multiplex PCR, a mixture combining 60 forward primers for TCR Vbeta segments and 13 reverse primers for TCR Jbeta segments was used. Amplification of the CDR3 region of rearranged TCR beta genes was performed with a multiplex PCR assay on genomic DNA. The amplified TCR beta libraries were sequenced on the Illumina HiSeq System as 87-base-pair reads. In the authors' own workflow: Across the 640 or so repertoires, a later analysis counted tens of millions of unique TCR beta chains, some 11 million of which were shared by at least two donors. A nearest-neighbor algorithm error-corrected the raw reads and collapsed the reads into unique sequences, merging closely related sequences to remove PCR and sequencing errors. Alignment of CDR3 sequences to IMGT reference sequences was used to assign V, D and J gene segments. For a sequence to be retained, a match of at least six nucleotides to both a V gene segment and a J gene segment was required. Rearrangements were classified as productive when the CDR3 lacked stop codons and remained in frame with V and J, and all other rearrangements were classified as non-productive. CDR3 was defined by IMGT convention, running from the second conserved V-encoded cysteine to the conserved J-encoded phenylalanine. Sequences without an unambiguous match to a single V gene segment were excluded from the earlier analysis of 450 to 750 of the donors. An earlier analysis of fewer than 750 of the donors called V segments functional above 56.7% productive rearrangements and segregating when the between-donor standard deviation exceeded 5%. To diagnose cytomegalovirus status from the catalog of TCR beta chain sequences, a statistical classification framework was built. V and J gene assignment, in a later analysis, came from comparing TCR nucleotide sequences with IMGT/GENE-DB human TR gene sequences. The TCRdist pipeline was used in a later analysis to assign CDR3 sequences and most-parsimonious VDJ recombination scenarios. In a later analysis, every TCR beta chain was defined by the combination of its CDR3 amino acid sequence and its V-gene family, and reads without a unique V-gene family were dropped. A later analysis removed 500 to 600 highly shared, low-generation-probability nucleotide sequences to deal with suspected cross-contamination and a sequencing artifact. A later analysis calculated a clonal expansion index for each public chain from normalized within-repertoire ranks of inferred template counts. In a later analysis, generation probabilities were computed using a VDJ recombination model fitted to out-of-frame rearrangements, and the results were checked against IGoR. A later analysis scored TCR-TCR, TCR-HLA and TCR-CMV co-occurrence with hypergeometric tests, applying a repertoire-size bias correction to TCR pairs. To estimate false discovery rates, a later analysis permuted the HLA or CMV assignments 20 times. In a later analysis, co-occurring TCRs were grouped using DBSCAN, with TCRdist sequence similarity added in when clustering inside HLA-allele-positive subsets. Repertoires with fewer than 30,000 or more than 120,000 public chains, plus five repertoires with anomalous nucleotide sharing, were excluded from co-occurrence clustering. TCRdb obtained this table from immuneACCESS and retained in-frame rearrangements with V and J assigned. These tables miss some clones; where compared with another copy, unresolved V genes account for less than half of the shortfall, and the remainder is unexplained. Clonal size and the V and J genes are those of that table, whereas D and trimming came from the DNA. The sample yields fewer than 150,000 clones; about 70% were counted once. Together, the top ten hold about 3.8% of the sample.

The data stem from a study of cytomegalovirus exposure and HLA in healthy donors (dated 2017 in TCRdb). As for the study more broadly: An earlier analysis of 587 of the donors reported approximately 300 Gb of sequence data and around 100 million unique TCR beta sequences obtained from 180 million or so T cells. To predict cytomegalovirus infection status, the study combined high-throughput TCR immunosequencing, statistical association of individual TCRs with disease status, and machine learning. In a later analysis, previously published TCR beta repertoires from 500 to 750 donors were re-analyzed and high-resolution HLA genotyping was added so that TCR occurrence patterns could be studied. Genome-wide SNP genotypes for about three fifths of the roughly 670 donors were used in a later genetic analysis, which treated that subset as a discovery cohort. Donor age, sex, ethnicity and CMV serostatus were collected together with the repertoire data. In addition to the first cohort of 666 subjects, a separate validation cohort of about 120 different subjects was used. Around 300 gigabases of sequencing data and roughly 90 million unique TCR sequences were included in an early release covering under 650 HLA-typed donors. The study aimed to test whether signatures of past pathogen exposure could be identified by cataloging public T cell receptors. Among roughly 400 genotyped donors of the cohort, an average of approximately 220,000 unique TCR beta nucleotide sequences was sequenced per donor, of which about 19% were non-productive. An earlier analysis of fewer than 750 of the donors used high-throughput TCR beta sequencing to judge whether each TCR beta V gene segment behaved as functional or pseudogenic. The number of donors typed differed by locus, with roughly 620-630 for A, B, C, DRB1 and DQB1, more than 500 for DQA1, over 600 for DPA1, and some 440 for DPB1. Of the roughly 400 genotyped donors, over 70% fell in the genetic ancestry cluster associated with self-reported Caucasian donors. The later analysis used no new phenotypic data to find candidate immune exposures, relying instead on TCR beta sequences and their occurrence across donors. Class I and class II HLA loci were covered by the typing at four-digit resolution. Several DR-DQ haplotypes were handled as single units for association and clustering, since linkage in the cohort was strong. The study used immunosequencing to profile the T cell repertoires of several hundred subjects and linked those repertoires to cytomegalovirus serostatus. Every repertoire in the discovery cohort had been generated on one and the same sequencing platform. Beyond this particular receptor, the publication reports: While some public TCRs were present in many individuals, most TCR sequences turned up only very rarely across donors. In vitro tests confirmed that a few of the cytomegalovirus-associated TCR beta chains recognize cytomegalovirus antigens. In a later analysis, about 16,000 TCR beta sequences were associated with specific HLA alleles at a false discovery rate of 0.05. Most CMV-associated TCR beta chains appeared to be HLA-restricted in a later analysis, and the HLA associations seemed to be driven largely by CMV exposure. A further reported finding was that TCR beta sequences accurately predicted the HLA-A and HLA-B alleles for most subjects in the first cohort. The study listed around 160 TCR beta chains as associated with cytomegalovirus. Because HLA typing was unavailable for some donors at each locus, only the typed subset was used in association tests. The earlier analysis of approximately 560 of the donors excluded about 16 rarely observed V segments, including chromosome 9 orphons, because counts were too low. Some IMGT-functional V segments, including TRBV6-2 and TRBV6-3, could not be distinguished by the 87-base-pair reads and were therefore excluded. In a later genetic analysis, fewer N-insertions in productive TCRs were reported among donors in an Asian-associated ancestry cluster than the roughly 700-donor mean. A later genetic analysis associated a missense DCLRE1C variant with V-gene and J-gene trimming of TCR beta chains, and an independent cohort replicated the association. Several of the top co-occurrence clusters appeared to be linked to parvovirus B19, influenza, CMV and Epstein-Barr virus, according to a later analysis. When HLA alleles, especially DR and DQ, strongly co-occurred, TCR associations were difficult to assign to individual alleles. Broadly in line with IMGT annotations, most TCR beta V segments showed up in productive rearrangements about 87% or about 30% of the time in an earlier analysis of 450 to 600 of the donors. A later analysis found that TCR association rates varied across HLA loci, with DRB1 alleles showing the most associated TCRs and HLA-C alleles the fewest. A later analysis found that HLA-associated TCR beta chains were more clonally expanded and had lower generation probabilities than equally common non-associated chains. Roughly uniform sequencing depth across donors was assumed in presence/absence analyses, although this assumption may not hold. In this cohort, only TCR beta chains were sequenced, and detectable features were limited by the absence of alpha or paired-chain data. Immune exposure information for the cohort was limited to CMV serostatus. The sequencing pipeline was judged likely to have produced a cluster of highly shared sequence variants as a technical artifact. It was suggested by the authors that the approach could potentially be generalized to other disease states and immunological phenotypes. Linkage disequilibrium might explain the correlated functional status among segregating V segments, but an unknown experimental factor could not be excluded. The classifier was reported to diagnose cytomegalovirus status with high specificity and sensitivity in both the original and validation cohorts.

The TCR comes from a man aged 18 to 29 in good health and CMV-seronegative. Sequencing was performed on PBMCs. The rearranged segments are TRBV7-8 and TRBJ1-5, with TRBD1 perhaps the D gene, on 5 matching bases. The CDR3 protein is CASSLGIGGAGAQPQHF. The bases read TGTGCCAGCAGCTTAGGAATCGGCGGAGCTGGGGCTCAGCCCCAGCATTTT.